These 13 T cell receptor beta chains share one sample of origin, sequenced in a study of T-cell memory formation after mild COVID-19. TCRdb fed the 5' RACE reads into MiXCR, producing one record per CDR3 protein. The data show fewer than 600,000 distinct CDR3 sequences, about a fifth seen once. Input material: PBMCs or a T cell subset sorted from them (not recorded which). The source of these receptors is an adult woman who had mild COVID-19 (a few samples of this study predate the infection). Cell type and time point are not known.

This clonotype came up a few times. The chain couples TRBV7-3 to TRBJ2-5; 7 nucleotides agree with TRBD2. After removal of 0 bases from V and 1 base from J, the junction contained 5 bases not matched to a gene. The CDR3 is 16 amino acids. Germline assignment: CDR1 SGHTA and CDR2 FQGTGA. The chain's CDR3 is CASSLTGTTGQETQYF. The CDR3 region has the DNA TGTGCCAGCAGCTTAACCGGGACTACCGGCCAAGAGACCCAGTACTTC.

The genes are TRBV29-1 and TRBJ1-2; D possibly corresponds to TRBD1 (6 bases). Germline V gene sequence: CDR1 SQVTM, CDR2 ANQGSEA. The CDR3 contains 13 residues. The germline V and J ends were trimmed by 0 bases and 8 bases, with 13 bases remaining between them. CDR3 nucleotide sequence: TGCAGCGTTGAAGAACAGGGATTGTTGGGCTACACCTTC. It codes for CSVEEQGLLGYTF.

This clonotype has more than one count but fewer than ten. This chain joins TRBV3-1 and TRBJ1-2, with TRBD1 matching 7 bases. In germline, CDR1 is LGHDT, CDR2 YNNKEL (reference sequence). J was trimmed by 4 bases and V by 0 bases; bases with no gene match: 5. The CDR3 length is 15 residues. DNA of the CDR3: TGTGCCAGCAGCCAAGACGGGGGGACAGCCTATGGCTACACCTTC. As protein: CASSQDGGTAYGYTF.

In DNA form, the CDR3 reads TGTGCCAGCAGTCCCGATAGGAGGGGGGGTAATCAGCCCCAGCATTTT. Protein sequence: CASSPDRRGGNQPQHF. The chain links TRBV6-2 or TRBV6-3 to TRBJ1-5, with a weak D call TRBD1 (6 bases). Germline CDR1 reads MNHEY; CDR2 reads SVGEGT. With 5 bases removed from V and 4 bases from J, the gap between germline ends came to 18 bases. This CDR3 is 16 amino acids long.

The genes are TRBV6-5 and TRBJ1-5; TRBD1 aligns across 8 bases. Looked up from germline, CDR1 is MNHEY and CDR2 is SVGAGI. Germline trimming cut 6 bases from V and 9 bases from J; bases unmatched to any gene: 13. The CDR3 contains 15 residues. The CDR3 DNA follows: TGTGCCAGCAGCTCTGACAGGGGCGGTAGGCGGCCCCAGCATTTT. It specifies CASSSDRGGRRPQHF.

The chain is built from TRBV29-1 and TRBJ1-2; 10 bases align to TRBD1. The germline CDR1 and CDR2 sequences are SQVTM and ANQGSEA. Trimming at V came to 5 bases and at J to 4 bases, leaving 13 bases not matched to a gene. The CDR3 is 16 amino acids. The CDR3: CSVTGTGDNRSYGYTF. The CDR3 DNA reads TGCAGCGTTACCGGGACAGGGGATAATCGTAGCTATGGCTACACCTTC.

Points on this clonotype: One end of the junction does not line up with germline, which may come from a read error. The chain has TRBV5-4 and TRBJ2-2; D perhaps matches TRBD2 (8 bases). CDR1 and CDR2 (germline): SGHNT, YYREEE (reference sequence). The CDR3 contains 15 residues. In nucleotides, the CDR3 is TGTGACAGCAGCGGAGGGGGCGGGAGGACCGGGGAGCTGTTTTTT. It specifies CDSSGGGGRTGELFF.

The chain combines TRBV5-1 with TRBJ2-3; TRBD2 matches at 15 bases. V trimming: 0 bases; J trimming: 6 bases; junction bases outside the gene matches: 11. Germline V gene sequence: CDR1 SGHRS, CDR2 YFSETQ. The CDR3 has 19 amino acids. The CDR3 protein is CASSLARTSGGAEYDTQYF. CDR3 in DNA: TGCGCCAGCAGCTTGGCTCGGACTAGCGGGGGGGCCGAGTATGATACGCAGTATTTT.

The V gene is TRBV4-3, the J gene TRBJ2-1; 11 positions match TRBD2. Germline CDR1 and CDR2: LGHNA and YSLEER. This CDR3 region has 16 residues. The junction had 5 bases not matched to a gene; V was cut back by 3 bases and J by 4 bases. The DNA of the CDR3 is TGCGCCAGCAGCCATGGGACTAGCGGACCGTACAATGAGCAGTTCTTC. Translation: CASSHGTSGPYNEQFF.

With respect to this clonotype: Possible read error: a much larger clone is one base away. V and J are TRBV6-1 and TRBJ2-7; D unclear. The CDR3 loop spans 12 amino acids. The germline V gene has CDR1 MNHNS and CDR2 SASEGT. The CDR3 DNA follows: TGTTCCAGCAGCCCCGTGGGGTACGAGCAGTACTTC. Translation: CSSSPVGYEQYF.

The chain employs TRBV18 and TRBJ1-1; possible D gene TRBD1, 6 bases. From germline, CDR1 is KGHSH and CDR2 LQKENI. This CDR3 has 14 residues. The V end was cut by 4 bases, the J end by 7 bases, with 16 bases between. DNA of the CDR3: TGTGCCAGCTCACTCTCCGGAGGACAGCGTGAAGCTTTCTTT. Amino acid sequence: CASSLSGGQREAFF.

This clonotype was observed a few times. The genes are TRBV7-2 and TRBJ2-1, with D hard to call. Germline loops: CDR1 SGHTA, CDR2 FQGNSA. CDR3 length: 15 residues. Trimming pared 5 bases from V and 0 bases from J, leaving 11 bases between. CDR3 in amino acids: CASSPRPSSYNEQFF. The CDR3, as DNA: TGTGCCAGCAGCCCCCGACCCAGCTCCTACAATGAGCAGTTCTTC.

The chain has TRBV20-1 and TRBJ1-4, with TRBD1 as a possible D gene (5 bases). The CDR3 is 15 amino acids. Germline CDR1 is DFQATT and CDR2 is SNEGSKA (reference sequence). Between the trimmed V and J ends, which lost 2 bases and 3 bases, there was a span of 13 bases. CDR3 region: CSARRGEKANEKLFF. The CDR3 DNA reads TGCAGTGCTAGAAGAGGGGAGAAGGCTAATGAAAAACTGTTTTTT.